This T cell receptor (beta chain) was recorded in a study of early T cells in non-severe SARS-CoV-2 infection. Study context: From unsorted whole blood, bulk RNA was sequenced, and the chains remained unpaired.

TCRdb used MiXCR to reprocess the 5' RACE reads, holding one entry per CDR3 protein. The repertoire holds tens of thousands of distinct CDR3 sequences, with 9.5% to 13% as singletons. Only a few counts were recorded for this clonotype. Sequenced material: whole blood. The origin of this receptor is an adult who was a healthcare worker with PCR-confirmed SARS-CoV-2 infection or an uninfected control (not recorded which).

CDR3 protein: CASSPYRGQGAYEQYF. DNA of the CDR3: TGTGCCAGCAGTCCATATAGGGGACAGGGGGCTTACGAGCAGTACTTC. The chain is built from TRBV27 and TRBJ2-7, with 12 bases matching TRBD1. The trim removed 5 bases at V and 4 bases at J, leaving 9 bases unmatched. Per germline, CDR1 MNHEY and CDR2 SMNVEV (reference sequence). CDR3 length: 16 residues.